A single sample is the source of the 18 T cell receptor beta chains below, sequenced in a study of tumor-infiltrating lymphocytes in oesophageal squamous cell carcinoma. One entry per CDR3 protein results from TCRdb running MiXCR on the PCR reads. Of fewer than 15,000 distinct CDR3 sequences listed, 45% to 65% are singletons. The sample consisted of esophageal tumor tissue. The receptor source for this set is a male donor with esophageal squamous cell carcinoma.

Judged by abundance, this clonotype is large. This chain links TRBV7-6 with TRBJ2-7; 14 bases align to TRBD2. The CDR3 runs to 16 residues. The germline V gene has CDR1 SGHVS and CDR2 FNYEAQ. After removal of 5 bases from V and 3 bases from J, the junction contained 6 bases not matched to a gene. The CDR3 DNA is TGTGCCAGCAGCCCGAAGACTAGCGGGGGGGTCTACGAGCAGTACTTC. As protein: CASSPKTSGGVYEQYF.

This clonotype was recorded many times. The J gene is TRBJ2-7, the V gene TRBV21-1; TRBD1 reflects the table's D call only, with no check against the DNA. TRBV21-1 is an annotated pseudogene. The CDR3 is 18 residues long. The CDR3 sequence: CASSKEGYRVGKPYEQYF. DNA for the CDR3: TGTGCCAGCAGCAAAGAAGGGTATCGAGTCGGGAAACCCTACGAGCAGTACTTC.

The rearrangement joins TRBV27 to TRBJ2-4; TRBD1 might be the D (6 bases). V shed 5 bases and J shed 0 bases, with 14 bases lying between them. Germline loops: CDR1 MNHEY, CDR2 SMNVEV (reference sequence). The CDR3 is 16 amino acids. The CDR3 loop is CASSRQGRLAKNIQYF. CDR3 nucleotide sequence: TGTGCCAGCAGTAGGCAGGGGCGTCTAGCCAAAAACATTCAGTACTTC.

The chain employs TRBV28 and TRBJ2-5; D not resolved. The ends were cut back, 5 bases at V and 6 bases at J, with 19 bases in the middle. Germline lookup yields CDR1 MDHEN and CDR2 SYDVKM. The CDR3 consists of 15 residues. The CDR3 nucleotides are TGTGCCAGCAGTGACGGCAACCTACAAGGGAAGACCCAGTACTTC. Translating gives CASSDGNLQGKTQYF. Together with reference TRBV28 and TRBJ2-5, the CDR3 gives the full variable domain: DVKVTQSSRYLVKRTGEKVFLECVQDMDHENMFWYRQDPGLGLRLIYFSYDVKMKEKGDIPEGYSVSREKKERFSLILESASTNQTSMYLCASSDGNLQGKTQYFGPGTRLLVL.

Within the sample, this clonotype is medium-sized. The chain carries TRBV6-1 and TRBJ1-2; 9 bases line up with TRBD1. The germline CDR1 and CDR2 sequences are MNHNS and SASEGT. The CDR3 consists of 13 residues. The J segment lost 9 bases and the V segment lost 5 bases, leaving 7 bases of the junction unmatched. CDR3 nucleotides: TGTGCCAGCAGTTCCGACAGGGGGAGACGCTACACCTTC. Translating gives CASSSDRGRRYTF.

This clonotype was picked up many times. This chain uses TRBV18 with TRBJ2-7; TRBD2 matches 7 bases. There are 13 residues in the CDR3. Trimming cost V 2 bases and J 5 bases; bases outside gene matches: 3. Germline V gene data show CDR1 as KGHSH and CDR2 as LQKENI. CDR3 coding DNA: TGTGCCAGCTCACCAGGACTAGGCCACGAGCAGTACTTC. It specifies CASSPGLGHEQYF.

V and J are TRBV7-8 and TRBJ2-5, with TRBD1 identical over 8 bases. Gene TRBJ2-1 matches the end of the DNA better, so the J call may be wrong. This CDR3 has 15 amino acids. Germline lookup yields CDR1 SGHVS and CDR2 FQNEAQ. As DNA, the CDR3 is TGTGCCAGCAGCTTAGTTCAGGGGGCGGGAAATGAGCAGTTCTTC. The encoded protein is CASSLVQGAGNEQFF.

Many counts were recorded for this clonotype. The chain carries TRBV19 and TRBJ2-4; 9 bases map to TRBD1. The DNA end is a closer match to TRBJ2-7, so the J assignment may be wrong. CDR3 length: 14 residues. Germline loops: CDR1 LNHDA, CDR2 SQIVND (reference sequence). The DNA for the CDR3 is TGTGCCAGTAGTCCACCGGGACAGGGTTACGAGCAGTACTTC. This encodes CASSPPGQGYEQYF.

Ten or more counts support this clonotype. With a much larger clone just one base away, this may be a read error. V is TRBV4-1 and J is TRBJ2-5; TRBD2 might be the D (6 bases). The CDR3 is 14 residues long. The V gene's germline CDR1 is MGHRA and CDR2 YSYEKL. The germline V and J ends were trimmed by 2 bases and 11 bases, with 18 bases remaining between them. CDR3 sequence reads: CASSQQIADNEQYF. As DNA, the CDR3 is TGCGCCAGCAGCCAACAGATAGCGGACAATGAGCAGTACTTC.

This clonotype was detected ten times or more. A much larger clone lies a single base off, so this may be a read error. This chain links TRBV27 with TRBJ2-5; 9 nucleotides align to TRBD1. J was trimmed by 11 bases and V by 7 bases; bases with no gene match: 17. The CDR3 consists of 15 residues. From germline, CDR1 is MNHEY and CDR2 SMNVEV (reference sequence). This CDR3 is CASINRGLYYNEQYF. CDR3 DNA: TGTGCCAGCATCAACAGGGGGCTCTACTACAATGAGCAGTACTTC.

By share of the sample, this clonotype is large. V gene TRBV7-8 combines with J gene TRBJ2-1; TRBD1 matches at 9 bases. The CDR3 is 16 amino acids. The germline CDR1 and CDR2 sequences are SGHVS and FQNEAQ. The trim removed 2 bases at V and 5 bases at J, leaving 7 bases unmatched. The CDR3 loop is CASSLRGTGINNEQFF. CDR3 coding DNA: TGTGCCAGCAGCTTAAGGGGGACAGGGATCAACAATGAGCAGTTCTTC.

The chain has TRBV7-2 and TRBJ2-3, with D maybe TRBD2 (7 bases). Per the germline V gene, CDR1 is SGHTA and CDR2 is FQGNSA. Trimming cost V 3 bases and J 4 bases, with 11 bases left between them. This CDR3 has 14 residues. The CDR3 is CASSFAGAADTQYF. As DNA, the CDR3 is TGTGCCAGCAGCTTTGCGGGGGCGGCAGATACGCAGTATTTT.

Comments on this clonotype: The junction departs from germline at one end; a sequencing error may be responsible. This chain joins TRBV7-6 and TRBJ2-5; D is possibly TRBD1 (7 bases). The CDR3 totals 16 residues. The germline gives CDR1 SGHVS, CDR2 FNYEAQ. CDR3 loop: CASSLAGGTGLETQYF. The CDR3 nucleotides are TGTGCTAGCAGCTTAGCAGGGGGGACGGGTCTAGAGACCCAGTACTTC.

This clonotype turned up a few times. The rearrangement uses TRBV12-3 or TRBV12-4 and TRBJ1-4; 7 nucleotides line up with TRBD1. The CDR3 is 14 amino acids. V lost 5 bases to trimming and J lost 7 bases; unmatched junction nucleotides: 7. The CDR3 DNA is TGTGCCAGCAGTCTACAGGGGAGAGTTGAAAAACTGTTTTTT. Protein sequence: CASSLQGRVEKLFF.

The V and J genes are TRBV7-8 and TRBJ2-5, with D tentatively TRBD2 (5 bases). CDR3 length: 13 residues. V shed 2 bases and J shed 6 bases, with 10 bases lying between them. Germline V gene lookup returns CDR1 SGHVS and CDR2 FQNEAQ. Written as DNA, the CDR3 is TGTGCCAGCAGCTTATTGGAGACTAAGACCCAGTACTTC. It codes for CASSLLETKTQYF.

CDR3 region: CASNTYRGAEAFF. Here the CDR3 DNA reads TGTGCCAGCAACACTTACAGGGGCGCCGAAGCTTTCTTT. V is TRBV6-1 and J is TRBJ1-1; 7 nucleotides agree with TRBD1. V shed 7 bases and J 8 bases; nucleotides not matched to a gene: 10. CDR3 length: 13 residues. The germline V gene encodes CDR1 MNHNS and CDR2 SASEGT.

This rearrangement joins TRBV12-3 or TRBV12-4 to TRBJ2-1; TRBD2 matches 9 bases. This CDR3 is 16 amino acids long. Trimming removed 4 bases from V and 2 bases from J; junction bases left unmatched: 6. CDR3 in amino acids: CASSSQRGATYNEQFF. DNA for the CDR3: TGTGCCAGCAGTTCACAGCGGGGGGCGACCTACAATGAGCAGTTCTTC.

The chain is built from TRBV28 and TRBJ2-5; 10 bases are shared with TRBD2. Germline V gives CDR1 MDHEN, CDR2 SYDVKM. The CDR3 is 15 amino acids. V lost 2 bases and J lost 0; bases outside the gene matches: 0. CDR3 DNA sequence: TGTGCCAGCAGTTTAGGACTAGCGGACCAAGAGACCCAGTACTTC. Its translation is CASSLGLADQETQYF.